This T cell receptor (beta chain) was retrieved from a study of CD8+CD57+ T cells in acquired aplastic anemia. For CDR3 and TCR beta VDJ profiling, genomic DNA was the template used. TCRdb reprocessed the reads via MiXCR and lists one record per CDR3 protein. The data hold under 350,000 distinct CDR3 sequences, with about 50% observed a single time. Previously, flow cytometry had revealed CD8+CD57+ cell expansion in the patients chosen for sequencing. This clonotype appeared a few times. The CDR3 totals 15 residues. The V end lost 4 bases, the J end lost 0 bases, and 13 bases lay between the germline ends. Germline assignment: CDR1 SGHAT and CDR2 FQNNGV.

The chain joins TRBV11-2 to TRBJ2-7; the D is unclear. This receptor was obtained from a human donor with aplastic anemia. The sample taken for sequencing was sorted CD4+, CD8+, or CD8+CD57+ T cells (not recorded which) from PBMCs. CDR3 sequence reads: CASSSTGRSSYEQYF. CDR3 DNA: TGTGCCAGCAGCTCGACTGGACGGAGCTCCTACGAGCAGTACTTC.